This TCR beta chain derives from a study of identifying expanded T cells in peripheral blood. Broader study findings: Variance in clone template counts between two-week samples significantly increased with total template count across all healthy donors. Technical replicates showed roughly 1.2 changed clones; approximately 2 weeks roughly 18; four weeks 19.

This CDR3 has 14 amino acids. Germline V gene sequence: CDR1 SGDLS, CDR2 YYNGEE. Trimming removed 2 bases at V and 0 bases at J, with 8 bases between. Clones were read by immunoSEQ multiplex PCR, and TCRdb kept only the in-frame ones, dropping some. The sample includes tens of thousands of clones, 85% to 90% of them seen just once. During the collection period, no donor immune events like infections were recorded. Concerning this clone: Its cognate antigen is unknown.

Sequences were obtained from blood. This chain uses TRBV9 with TRBJ2-5; D remains ambiguous. The clonotype was recovered from a person aged 18 to 70 in good health. The CDR3 coding sequence is TGTGCCAGCAGCGTCGCCCCGGACCAAGAGACCCAGTACTTC. It yields the protein CASSVAPDQETQYF.